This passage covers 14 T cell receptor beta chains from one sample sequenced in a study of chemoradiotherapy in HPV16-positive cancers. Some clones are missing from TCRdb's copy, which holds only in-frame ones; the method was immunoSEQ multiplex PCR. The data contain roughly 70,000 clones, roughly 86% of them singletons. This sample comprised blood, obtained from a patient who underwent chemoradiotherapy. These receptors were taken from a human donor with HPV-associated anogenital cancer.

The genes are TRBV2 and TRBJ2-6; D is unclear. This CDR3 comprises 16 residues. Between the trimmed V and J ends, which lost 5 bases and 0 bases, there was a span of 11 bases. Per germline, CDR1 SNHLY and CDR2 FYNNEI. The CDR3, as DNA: TGTGCCAGCAGTACCTACGAAGTCTCTGGGGCCAACGTCCTGACTTTC. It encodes CASSTYEVSGANVLTF.

CDR3 loop: CASSSPATRGKNIQYF. The CDR3 DNA follows: TGTGCCAGTAGTTCTCCGGCTACCCGAGGCAAAAACATTCAGTACTTC. V gene TRBV19 combines with J gene TRBJ2-4; D is ambiguous. Trimming shortened V by 5 bases and J by 3 bases, and 17 bases separated the two germline ends. The CDR3 spans 16 residues. Germline V lookup: CDR1 LNHDA, CDR2 SQIVND (reference sequence).

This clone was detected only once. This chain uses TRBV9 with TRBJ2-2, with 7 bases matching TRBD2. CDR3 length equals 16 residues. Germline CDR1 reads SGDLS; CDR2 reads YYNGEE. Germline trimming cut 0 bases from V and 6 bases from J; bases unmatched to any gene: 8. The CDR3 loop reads CASSVVGTTAPGELFF. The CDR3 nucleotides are TGTGCCAGCAGCGTAGTTGGGACTACAGCACCCGGGGAGCTGTTTTTT.

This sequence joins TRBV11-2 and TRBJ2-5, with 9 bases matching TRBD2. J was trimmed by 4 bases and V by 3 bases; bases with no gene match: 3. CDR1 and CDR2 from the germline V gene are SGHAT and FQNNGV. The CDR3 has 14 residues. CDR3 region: CASSFGTSLETQYF. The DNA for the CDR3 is TGTGCCAGCAGCTTCGGGACTAGCCTAGAGACCCAGTACTTC.

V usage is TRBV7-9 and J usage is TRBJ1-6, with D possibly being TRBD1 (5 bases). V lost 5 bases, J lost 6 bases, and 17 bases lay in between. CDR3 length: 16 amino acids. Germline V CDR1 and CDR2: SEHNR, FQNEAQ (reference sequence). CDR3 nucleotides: TGTGCCAGCAGCATCGGGACGGCTAATACTAATTCACCCCTCCACTTT. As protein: CASSIGTANTNSPLHF.

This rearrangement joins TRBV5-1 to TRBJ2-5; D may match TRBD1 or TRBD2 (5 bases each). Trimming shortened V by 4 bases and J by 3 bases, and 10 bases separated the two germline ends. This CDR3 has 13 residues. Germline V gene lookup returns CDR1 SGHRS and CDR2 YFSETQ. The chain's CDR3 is CASSIRGEETQYF. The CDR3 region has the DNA TGCGCCAGCAGCATCCGGGGCGAAGAGACCCAGTACTTC.

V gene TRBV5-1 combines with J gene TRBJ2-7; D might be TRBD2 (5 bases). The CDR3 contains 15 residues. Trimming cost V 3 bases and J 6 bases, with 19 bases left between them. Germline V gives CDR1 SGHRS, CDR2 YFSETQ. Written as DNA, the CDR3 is TGCGCCAGCAGCTCGGAGTCCCGGGGAAAGAGCGAGCAGTACTTC. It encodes CASSSESRGKSEQYF.

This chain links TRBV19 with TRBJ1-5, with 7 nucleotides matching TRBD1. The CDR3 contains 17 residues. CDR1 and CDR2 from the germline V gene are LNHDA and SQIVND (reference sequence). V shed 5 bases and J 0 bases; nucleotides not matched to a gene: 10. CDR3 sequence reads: CASSARTGRYSNQPQHF. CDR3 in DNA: TGTGCCAGTAGTGCTCGGACAGGCCGGTATAGCAATCAGCCCCAGCATTTT.

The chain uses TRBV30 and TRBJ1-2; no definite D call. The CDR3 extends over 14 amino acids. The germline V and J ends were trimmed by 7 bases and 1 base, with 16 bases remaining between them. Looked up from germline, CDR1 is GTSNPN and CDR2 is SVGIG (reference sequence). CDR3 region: CASTPRWNNYGYTF. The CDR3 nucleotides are TGTGCCTCGACCCCAAGGTGGAATAACTATGGCTACACCTTC.

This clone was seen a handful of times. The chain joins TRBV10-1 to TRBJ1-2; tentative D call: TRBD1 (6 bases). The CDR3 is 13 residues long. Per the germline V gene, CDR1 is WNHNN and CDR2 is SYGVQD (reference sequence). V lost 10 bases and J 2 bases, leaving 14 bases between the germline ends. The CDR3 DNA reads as TGCGCCAACGGACAGTTTCTCAACTATGGCTACACCTTC. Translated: CANGQFLNYGYTF.

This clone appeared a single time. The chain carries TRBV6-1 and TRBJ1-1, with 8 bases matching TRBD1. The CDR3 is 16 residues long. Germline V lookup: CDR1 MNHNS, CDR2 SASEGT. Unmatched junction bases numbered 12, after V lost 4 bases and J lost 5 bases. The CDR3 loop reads CASSAPRDRLITEAFF. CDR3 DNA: TGTGCCAGCAGTGCCCCCCGGGACAGGTTGATAACTGAAGCTTTCTTT.

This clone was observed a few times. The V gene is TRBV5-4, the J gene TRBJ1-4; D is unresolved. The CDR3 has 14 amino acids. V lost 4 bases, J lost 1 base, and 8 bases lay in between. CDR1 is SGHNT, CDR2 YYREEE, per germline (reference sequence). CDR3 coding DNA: TGTGCCAGCAGCCGAAGGCTAACTAATGAAAAACTGTTTTTT. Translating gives CASSRRLTNEKLFF.

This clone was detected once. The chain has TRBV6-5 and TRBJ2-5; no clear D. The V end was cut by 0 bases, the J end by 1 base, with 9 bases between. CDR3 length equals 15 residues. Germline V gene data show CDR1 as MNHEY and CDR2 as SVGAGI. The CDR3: CASSYSIGPQETQYF. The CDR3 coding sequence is TGTGCCAGCAGTTACTCGATTGGGCCCCAAGAGACCCAGTACTTC.

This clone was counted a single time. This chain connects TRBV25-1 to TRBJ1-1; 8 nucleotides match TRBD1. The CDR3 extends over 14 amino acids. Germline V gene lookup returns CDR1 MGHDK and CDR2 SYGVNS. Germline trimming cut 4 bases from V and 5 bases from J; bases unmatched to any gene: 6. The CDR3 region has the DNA TGTGCCAGCAGTGGACAGGGGACCTCAACTGAAGCTTTCTTT. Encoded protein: CASSGQGTSTEAFF. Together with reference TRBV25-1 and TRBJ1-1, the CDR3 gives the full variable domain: EADIYQTPRYLVIGTGKKITLECSQTMGHDKMYWYQQDPGMELHLIHYSYGVNSTEKGDLSSESTVSRIRTEHFPLTLESARPSHTSQYLCASSGQGTSTEAFFGQGTRLTVV.